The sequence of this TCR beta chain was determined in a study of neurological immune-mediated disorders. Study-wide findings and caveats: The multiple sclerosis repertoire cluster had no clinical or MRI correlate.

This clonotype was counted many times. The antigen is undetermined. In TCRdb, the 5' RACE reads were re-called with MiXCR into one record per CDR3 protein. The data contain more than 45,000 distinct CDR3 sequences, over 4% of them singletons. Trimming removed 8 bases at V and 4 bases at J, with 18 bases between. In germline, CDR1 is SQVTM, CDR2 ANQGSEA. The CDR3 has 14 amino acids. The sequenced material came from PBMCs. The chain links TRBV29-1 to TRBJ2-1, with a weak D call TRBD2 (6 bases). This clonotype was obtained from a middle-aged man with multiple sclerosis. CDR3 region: CSPSAGTEYNEQFF. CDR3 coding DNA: TGCAGCCCTTCGGCGGGGACGGAGTACAATGAGCAGTTCTTC.